The rows below give T cell receptor beta chains drawn from one sample of a study of blood T cell repertoires in COVID-19. The method was immunoSEQ multiplex PCR; TCRdb's version includes in-frame clones alone and lacks a portion of them. The table shows 200,000 to 300,000 clones, with 70% to 90% occurring only once. The sample comprised peripheral blood. The receptors come from a young man with active or convalescent COVID-19. CDR3s leave out the opening cysteine and the closing phenylalanine or tryptophan.

v_gene	j_gene	len	CDR3aa
TRBV11-2	TRBJ1-3	15	ASSSAGLGSSGNTIY
TRBV19	TRBJ2-1	12	ASSGLAGNNEQF
TRBV6-5	TRBJ2-7	13	ASSPAGDGAYEQY
TRBV2	TRBJ2-3	15	ASSEARGTSATDTQY
TRBV11-2	TRBJ2-2	14	ASSLLGTSNTGELF
TRBV19	TRBJ2-1	14	ASSIEAAATYNEQF
TRBV30	TRBJ2-6	11	AWSRSGANVLT
TRBV2	TRBJ1-4	12	ASREPRSDEKLF
TRBV4-3	TRBJ1-3	16	ASSQQTPDRISGNTIY
TRBV9	TRBJ1-4	17	ASSVAVTRDGRDNEKLF
TRBV5-6	TRBJ2-1	13	ASSLVGWEDNEQF
TRBV2	TRBJ1-2	12	ASSDRGLNYGYT
TRBV11-3	TRBJ2-3	14	ASSLEATGGIDTQY
TRBV5-1	TRBJ1-5	12	ASSREGGNQPQH
TRBV24-1	TRBJ2-1	17	ATSDLIRLGGSSYNEQF
TRBV25-1	TRBJ2-1	16	ASRRDRGPLADHNEQF
TRBV4-3	TRBJ1-1	10	ASSQGSTEAF
TRBV29-1	TRBJ2-3	12	SVELAGGPDTQY
TRBV27	TRBJ1-2	11	ASSFSGRDGYT
TRBV20-1	TRBJ1-2	9	SAPDRAGYT
TRBV6-6	TRBJ2-7	13	ASRSGGTGIFEQY
TRBV19	TRBJ1-1	12	ASSIWQADTEAF
TRBV28	TRBJ1-3	13	ASSTRDRGRDTIY
TRBV28	TRBJ2-1	14	ASSPGLAEPFQEQF
TRBV19	TRBJ1-1	11	ASSSTGSTEAF
TRBV5-1	TRBJ2-1	13	ASSLGQGDYNEQF
TRBV5-6	TRBJ1-1	15	ASSLLDITLMNTEAF
TRBV4-2	TRBJ1-2	15	ASSQERSSGGNYGYT
TRBV6-5	TRBJ2-1	12	ASSYSPSRNEQF
TRBV27	TRBJ2-1	14	ASSFHGQGSYNEQF
TRBV28	TRBJ1-2	12	ASVRQGPFYGYT
TRBV7-2	TRBJ2-7	12	ASSLERGGLEQY
TRBV6-5	TRBJ2-1	12	ASRGGQGNNEQF
TRBV2	TRBJ1-2	14	ASILKWGQLRNGYT
TRBV9	TRBJ2-7	13	ASSVGSSVPYEQY
TRBV25-1	TRBJ1-1	12	ASSARGMNTEAF
TRBV7-9	TRBJ1-4	13	ASSLEAGVGEKLF
TRBV6-5	TRBJ2-5	12	ASSRGQGDETQY
TRBV5-1	TRBJ2-1	13	ASTLLAGADNEQF
TRBV5-1	TRBJ2-1	15	ASSLGLAGPIYNEQF
TRBV7-9	TRBJ2-4	13	ASSIPRGNKNIQY
TRBV5-4	TRBJ1-2	12	ASSLPTGNYGYT
TRBV2	TRBJ2-5	13	ASRGQRASQETQY
TRBV15	TRBJ2-7	13	ATSRDRVTPGEQY
TRBV11-2	TRBJ2-1	15	ASSSPGEGPKYNEQF
TRBV6-5	TRBJ1-4	12	ASTSRGQYEKLF
TRBV28	TRBJ2-3	15	ASSSLGVRLSTDTQY
TRBV3-1/TRBV3-2	TRBJ2-5	15	ASSQDGGWDGQETQY
TRBV10-3	TRBJ2-2	13	AIGGLAGSGGELF
TRBV24-1	TRBJ2-1	13	ATSPLAGDHNEQF